This T cell receptor (beta chain) was sequenced in a study of blood T cells in healthy people across ages. Through a sample-barcoded 5' primer and a J-beta primer mix, a second PCR was run for about 6 to 11 cycles. A single record per CDR3 protein comes from TCRdb applying MiXCR to the 5' RACE reads. This table holds about 1.7 million distinct CDR3 sequences, 28% found once. Germline loops: CDR1 SGDLS, CDR2 YYNGEE. The CDR3 extends over 13 amino acids. With 2 bases removed from V and 6 bases from J, the gap between germline ends came to 11 bases. This TCR derives from a woman aged 30 to 39 in good health. The sample was blood. V is TRBV9 and J is TRBJ1-2, with D uncertain. The CDR3 region has the DNA TGTGCCAGCAGCGTTGGGGTAGTGGATGGCTACACCTTC. It specifies CASSVGVVDGYTF.